Sequencing of this T cell receptor (beta chain) was carried out in a study of T cells after somatic rescue of genetic block. Here immunoSEQ multiplex PCR was the method, and the copy in TCRdb shows in-frame clones only, minus some. This sample has 95,000 to 120,000 clones, with around nine tenths found just once. The sample taken for sequencing was peripheral blood mononuclear cells (PBMCs). This clonotype originated in a woman aged 18 to 35.

CDR3 sequence: CASRKTATNEKLFF. The CDR3 DNA reads TGTGCCAGCAGAAAGACAGCAACTAATGAAAAACTGTTTTTT. This rearrangement joins TRBV27 to TRBJ1-4; possibly TRBD1 for D (5 bases). V was shortened by 6 bases and J by 0 bases, with 8 bases between the two germline ends. This CDR3 region has 14 residues. Germline lookup yields CDR1 MNHEY and CDR2 SMNVEV (reference sequence).